The 28 T cell receptor beta chains listed next were all sequenced from one sample in a study of T-cell reconstitution after alpha-beta-depleted transplantation in children. This sample's TCRbeta library carried unique molecular identifier barcodes. TCRdb re-called the PCR reads with MiXCR, one entry per CDR3 protein. Of 500,000 to 600,000 distinct CDR3 sequences detected, more than 20% appear once; the ten largest clones hold about 35%. The material sequenced was PBMCs, taken before TCRalphabeta/CD19-depleted stem cell transplant. Receptor source: a boy less than two years old with Wiskott-Aldrich syndrome, due to receive a stem cell transplant.

This clonotype turned up a few times. This chain connects TRBV7-2 to TRBJ2-1, with TRBD2 matching over 9 bases. The CDR3 spans 15 residues. Trimming at V came to 0 bases and at J to 6 bases, leaving 3 bases not matched to a gene. Germline V gives CDR1 SGHTA, CDR2 FQGNSA. DNA of the CDR3: TGTGCCAGCAGCTTAGCGGCGGGAGGGCTCAATGAGCAGTTCTTC. This translates into CASSLAAGGLNEQFF.

There are a few counts of this clonotype. This chain links TRBV5-1 with TRBJ2-7; 9 bases match TRBD2. The CDR3 is 15 residues long. CDR1 and CDR2 (germline): SGHRS, YFSETQ. V shed 1 base and J 4 bases; nucleotides not matched to a gene: 6. CDR3 coding DNA: TGCGCCAGCAGCTTGATTAGCGGGAGTTTATACGAGCAGTACTTC. The encoded protein is CASSLISGSLYEQYF.

In its sample, this clonotype was seen a few times. The chain has TRBV9 and TRBJ2-7; D remains ambiguous. V lost 3 bases, J lost 0 bases, and 7 bases lay in between. The CDR3 extends over 13 amino acids. Germline loops: CDR1 SGDLS, CDR2 YYNGEE. CDR3 sequence reads: CASSALDSYEQYF. CDR3 coding DNA: TGTGCCAGCAGCGCCTTAGACTCCTACGAGCAGTACTTC.

This clonotype turned up a few times. The chain carries TRBV29-1 and TRBJ2-2; the D is unclear. With 4 bases removed from V and 0 bases from J, the gap between germline ends came to 9 bases. CDR3 length: 14 amino acids. Per the germline V gene, CDR1 is SQVTM and CDR2 is ANQGSEA. The CDR3 DNA sequence: TGCAGCGTTGGATGGCAGACGAACACCGGGGAGCTGTTTTTT. Encoded protein: CSVGWQTNTGELFF.

CDR3 residues: CASGSKYEQYF. The CDR3 coding sequence is TGTGCTAGTGGTTCGAAATACGAGCAGTACTTC. The genes are TRBV12-5 and TRBJ2-7; D unresolved. The germline V gene encodes CDR1 LGHNT and CDR2 FRNRAP. This CDR3 is 11 amino acids long. Trimming removed 4 bases at V and 4 bases at J, with 5 bases between.

This clonotype occurred a few times. The chain uses TRBV28 and TRBJ2-7; D is unclear. The CDR3 length is 13 residues. Trimming shortened V by 2 bases and J by 6 bases, and 11 bases separated the two germline ends. The V gene's germline CDR1 is MDHEN and CDR2 SYDVKM. The DNA for the CDR3 is TGTGCCAGCAGTTTAAAACCGACCAGCGAGCAGTACTTC. Residues: CASSLKPTSEQYF. Supplemented by reference TRBV28 and TRBJ2-7, the full variable domain reads DVKVTQSSRYLVKRTGEKVFLECVQDMDHENMFWYRQDPGLGLRLIYFSYDVKMKEKGDIPEGYSVSREKKERFSLILESASTNQTSMYLCASSLKPTSEQYFGPGTRLTVT.

The chain uses TRBV12-3 or TRBV12-4 and TRBJ1-4; TRBD1 agrees at 7 bases. There are 14 residues in the CDR3. The trim removed 6 bases at V and 12 bases at J, leaving 13 bases unmatched. This CDR3 is CASSRRTGQEELFF. DNA of the CDR3: TGTGCCAGCAGCCGGAGGACAGGCCAAGAGGAACTGTTTTTT.

Only a few counts were recorded for this clonotype. The CDR3 sequence is CASSATPPGHGYEQYF. CDR3 DNA: TGTGCCAGCAGTGCCACCCCCCCGGGCCATGGGTACGAGCAGTACTTC. The chain links TRBV27 to TRBJ2-7; D gene uncertain. V was cut by 5 bases and J by 4 bases, with 21 bases left in between. Germline loops: CDR1 MNHEY, CDR2 SMNVEV (reference sequence). This CDR3 spans 16 amino acids.

Only one count was recorded for this clonotype. The chain couples TRBV20-1 to TRBJ1-2, with a weak D call TRBD1 (6 bases). CDR3 length: 12 amino acids. With 6 bases removed from V and 0 bases from J, the gap between germline ends came to 8 bases. The V gene's germline CDR1 is DFQATT and CDR2 SNEGSKA (reference sequence). For the CDR3, the DNA is TGCAGTGCACCAGGGGCTAACTATGGCTACACCTTC. Translated: CSAPGANYGYTF.

Note on this clonotype: A junction boundary mismatches the germline segment, possibly from a read error. This chain connects TRBV7-2 to TRBJ2-5; 12 nucleotides match TRBD2. The CDR3 extends over 12 amino acids. Germline assignment: CDR1 SGHTA and CDR2 FQGNSA. CDR3 region: CASGRAQETQYF. The CDR3 DNA is TGCGCTAGCGGGAGGGCCCAAGAGACCCAGTACTTC. Full variable domain (rest looked up from reference TRBV7-2 and TRBJ2-5): GAGVSQSPSNKVTEKGKDVELRCDPISGHTALYWYRQSLGQGLEFLIYFQGNSAPDKSGLPSDRFSAERTGGSVSTLTIQRTQQEDSAVYLCASGRAQETQYFGPGTRLLVL.

V is TRBV20-1 and J is TRBJ2-1, with TRBD1 identical over 7 bases. The ends lost 0 bases at V and 9 bases at J; junction bases unmatched: 11. CDR1 and CDR2 from the germline V gene are DFQATT and SNEGSKA (reference sequence). The CDR3 covers 15 residues. Written as DNA, the CDR3 is TGCAGTGCTAGAGATTTGATAGGGGGCAAGAGTGAGCAGTTCTTC. This codes for CSARDLIGGKSEQFF.

This clonotype was seen only a few times. The chain couples TRBV5-1 to TRBJ2-7; 8 bases are shared with TRBD2. Looked up from germline, CDR1 is SGHRS and CDR2 is YFSETQ. With 5 bases clipped from V and 3 bases from J, the junction kept 7 bases outside the gene matches. CDR3 length: 14 residues. The DNA of the CDR3 is TGCGCCAGCAGAGATAGCGGGGTTAACTACGAGCAGTACTTC. Encoded protein: CASRDSGVNYEQYF.

The chain carries TRBV7-2 and TRBJ2-1, with 11 bases matching TRBD2. This CDR3 region has 16 residues. Per germline, CDR1 SGHTA and CDR2 FQGNSA. The V gene end was trimmed by 0 bases and the J gene end by 8 bases; junction bases not matched to a gene: 6. CDR3 amino acids: CASSLAGLADIYEQFF. CDR3 in DNA: TGTGCCAGCAGCTTAGCGGGACTAGCGGACATTTATGAGCAGTTCTTC.

This clonotype was detected only a few times. The rearrangement uses TRBV5-1 and TRBJ1-1; D ambiguous. Germline CDR1 is SGHRS and CDR2 is YFSETQ. V was cut by 0 bases and J by 0 bases, with 9 bases left in between. The CDR3 is 15 amino acids. The CDR3 loop is CASSLGRQVNTEAFF. The CDR3 region has the DNA TGCGCCAGCAGCTTGGGAAGGCAGGTGAACACTGAAGCTTTCTTT.

This clonotype has only a few counts. CDR3 sequence reads: CAIRANPNTEAFF. Here the CDR3 DNA reads TGTGCCATCCGGGCAAATCCCAACACTGAAGCTTTCTTT. This sequence joins TRBV10-3 and TRBJ1-1, with D unresolved. This CDR3 is built from 13 residues. Looked up from germline, CDR1 is ENHRY and CDR2 is SYGVKD. V lost 8 bases and J 2 bases, leaving 12 bases between the germline ends.

The V call is TRBV5-6, the J call TRBJ2-5; tentatively, D is TRBD2 (5 bases). Trimming took off 4 bases at V and 7 bases at J, with 17 bases between the two ends. Per the germline V gene, CDR1 is SGHDT and CDR2 is YYEEEE. The CDR3 runs 14 residues. Here the CDR3 DNA reads TGTGCCAGCAGCCCCGGGGTCGACGCGGGGACCCAGTACTTC. Residues: CASSPGVDAGTQYF.

The chain joins TRBV7-9 to TRBJ2-2, with D tentatively TRBD1 (5 bases). CDR1 is SEHNR, CDR2 FQNEAQ, per germline (reference sequence). The CDR3 is 14 residues long. Trimming removed 5 bases from V and 6 bases from J, with 13 bases in between. The chain's CDR3 is CASSQRGAAGELFF. DNA for the CDR3: TGTGCCAGCAGCCAAAGGGGTGCAGCCGGGGAGCTGTTTTTT.

The chain joins TRBV7-2 to TRBJ2-7; 7 bases are a match to TRBD2. The CDR3 has 15 amino acids. Germline CDR1 SGHTA, CDR2 FQGNSA. Germline trimming cut 0 bases from V and 6 bases from J; bases unmatched to any gene: 8. This chain's CDR3 is CASSLAPERDFEQYF. Written as DNA, the CDR3 is TGTGCCAGCAGCTTAGCCCCGGAGCGGGATTTCGAGCAGTACTTC.

The chain couples TRBV18 to TRBJ2-6; no clear D. The CDR3 is made up of 16 amino acids. V lost 2 bases and J 0 bases, leaving 8 bases between the germline ends. Per the germline V gene, CDR1 is KGHSH and CDR2 is LQKENI. CDR3: CASSPSRPSGANVLTF. The CDR3 DNA follows: TGTGCCAGCTCACCAAGTAGACCCTCTGGGGCCAACGTCCTGACTTTC.

This clonotype has just a few counts. V and J are TRBV5-1 and TRBJ2-7; 7 bases are shared with TRBD1. Germline-derived CDR1 and CDR2 are SGHRS and YFSETQ. The junction had 4 bases not matched to a gene; V was cut back by 1 base and J by 0 bases. This CDR3 comprises 15 residues. The DNA of the CDR3 is TGCGCCAGCAGCTTGCCACAGGGGAGCTCCTACGAGCAGTACTTC. It yields the protein CASSLPQGSSYEQYF.

This clonotype was counted a single time. V gene TRBV7-2 combines with J gene TRBJ2-7, with D hard to call. The CDR3 runs to 13 residues. CDR1 is SGHTA, CDR2 FQGNSA, per germline. V was clipped by 5 bases and J by 5 bases, with 13 bases between them. As DNA, the CDR3 is TGTGCCAGCAGCCCTCGGCCTGTTGACGAGCAGTACTTC. Protein product: CASSPRPVDEQYF.

The V gene is TRBV15, the J gene TRBJ2-4; TRBD2 matches at 8 bases. The CDR3 runs 20 residues. The germline CDR1 and CDR2 sequences are LNHNV and YYDKDF (reference sequence). V shed 1 base, J shed 0 bases, and the junction held 14 bases outside the gene matches. The CDR3 protein is CATSRVGERELTLAKNIQYF. CDR3 in DNA: TGTGCCACCAGCAGAGTGGGGGAGCGGGAGTTAACTTTAGCCAAAAACATTCAGTACTTC.

The chain links TRBV2 to TRBJ2-1; TRBD2 matches 10 bases. The CDR3 loop spans 17 amino acids. Germline CDR1 reads SNHLY; CDR2 reads FYNNEI. After removal of 4 bases from V and 9 bases from J, the junction contained 15 bases not matched to a gene. Written as DNA, the CDR3 is TGTGCCAGCAGTGGACCCTTAAGCGGGAGGGCCATAGGTGAGCAGTTCTTC. Translating it yields CASSGPLSGRAIGEQFF.

The chain is built from TRBV5-1 and TRBJ2-1; D is tentatively TRBD1 or TRBD2 (5 bases each). The CDR3 is 14 amino acids. The V gene's germline CDR1 is SGHRS and CDR2 YFSETQ. The V end was cut by 5 bases, the J end by 3 bases, with 12 bases between. CDR3 coding DNA: TGCGCCAGCAGTCAGGGACGGATCTACAATGAGCAGTTCTTC. It is translated as CASSQGRIYNEQFF.

This clonotype has a handful of counts. The CDR3 DNA is TGCAGTGCTAACGGACAGGCGTACAATGAGCAGTTCTTC. Its protein product is CSANGQAYNEQFF. The genes are TRBV20-1 and TRBJ2-1, with 7 positions matching TRBD1. With V trimmed by 4 bases and J by 4 bases, 4 bases remained unmatched. The CDR3 spans 13 residues. The germline CDR1 and CDR2 sequences are DFQATT and SNEGSKA (reference sequence).

V is TRBV12-3 or TRBV12-4 and J is TRBJ2-7; D is perhaps TRBD1 (5 bases). Trimming shortened V by 5 bases and J by 2 bases, and 13 bases separated the two germline ends. The CDR3 covers 14 residues. CDR3 sequence reads: CASSRNPRAYEQYF. The CDR3 coding sequence is TGTGCCAGCAGTAGGAACCCCAGGGCCTACGAGCAGTACTTC.

About this clonotype itself: Mismatch with germline at one junction end may stem from a read error. This sequence joins TRBV5-5 and TRBJ1-4; D not certain. The CDR3 runs 13 residues. Germline lookup yields CDR1 SGHKS and CDR2 YYEKEE (reference sequence). Here the CDR3 DNA reads TGTGGCAGCAGCTTGGTGGGCAGGGAAAAACTGTTTTTT. It translates to CGSSLVGREKLFF.

The chain carries TRBV15 and TRBJ2-7; D is unresolved. Germline lookup yields CDR1 LNHNV and CDR2 YYDKDF (reference sequence). V was clipped by 0 bases and J by 6 bases, with 15 bases between them. The CDR3 consists of 15 residues. The CDR3 sequence is CATSREGRLLSEQYF. In nucleotides, the CDR3 is TGTGCCACCAGCAGAGAGGGCAGGCTCTTGAGCGAGCAGTACTTC.